Below, 28 T cell receptor beta chains from the same sample are listed, as sequenced in a study of blood T cells in healthy people across ages. PCR was performed a second time for about 7 to 11 cycles using a sample-barcoded 5' primer and a J-beta primer mix. TCRdb independently ran MiXCR on the 5' RACE reads; one entry per CDR3 protein. The table has roughly 560,000 distinct CDR3 sequences, 24% seen once. Separately, the same data were catalogued under a study of T cells of mothers and their children.

Material: blood. The receptors were gathered from a boy between 10 and 17 years old in good health.

This clonotype has only a few counts. The rearrangement uses TRBV28 and TRBJ2-1, with D possibly being TRBD1 (6 bases). Germline CDR1 MDHEN, CDR2 SYDVKM. V was pared by 4 bases and J by 1 base, with 20 bases between. CDR3 length: 18 residues. Here the CDR3 DNA reads TGTGCCAGCAGTTCCATACAGGGTAGGGGGATATCCTACAATGAGCAGTTCTTC. This encodes CASSSIQGRGISYNEQFF.

The V call is TRBV5-4, the J call TRBJ1-1; 8 bases fit TRBD1. The V segment lost 0 bases and the J segment 4 bases; nucleotides outside the gene matches: 8. The length of the CDR3 is 16 residues. From germline, CDR1 is SGHNT and CDR2 YYREEE (reference sequence). The CDR3 bases are TGTGCCAGCAGCTTGGGGGCACAGGGGGTCAGCACTGAAGCTTTCTTT. This sequence encodes CASSLGAQGVSTEAFF.

The sample holds a few counts of this clonotype. The J gene is TRBJ2-2, the V gene TRBV7-8; D may be TRBD1 (6 bases). Germline assignment: CDR1 SGHVS and CDR2 FQNEAQ. This CDR3 has 15 amino acids. V shed 10 bases and J shed 7 bases, with 22 bases lying between them. CDR3 DNA sequence: TGTGCCACCACCTTGACAGGAGGATATATCGGGGAGCTGTTTTTT. Its translation: CATTLTGGYIGELFF.

This clonotype is a singleton in its sample. The chain is built from TRBV9 and TRBJ2-1; no firm D call. Germline loops: CDR1 SGDLS, CDR2 YYNGEE. The CDR3 covers 11 residues. V shed 10 bases and J shed 4 bases, with 9 bases lying between them. The CDR3, as DNA: TGTGCCGGCGAGAGGTACAATGAGCAGTTCTTC. It encodes CAGERYNEQFF.

DNA for the CDR3: TGTGCCACCAGGTGGGGTGAGCAGTTCTTC. This encodes CATRWGEQFF. The V and J genes are TRBV6-2 or TRBV6-3 and TRBJ2-1, with D unclear. Germline CDR1 reads MNHEY; CDR2 reads SVGEGT. The CDR3 sequence is 10 residues long. The V gene lost 10 bases and the J gene lost 9 bases, with 10 bases spanning the gap.

This clonotype occurred a few times. The V and J genes are TRBV20-1 and TRBJ2-7; TRBD1 might be the D (5 bases). V dropped 3 bases and J dropped 2 bases, with 17 bases sitting between them. In germline, CDR1 is DFQATT, CDR2 SNEGSKA (reference sequence). The CDR3 covers 15 residues. The CDR3 nucleotides read TGCAGTGCTAGTGAGAGCCCAGGGATAACCTACGAGCAGTACTTC. It yields the protein CSASESPGITYEQYF.

This chain uses TRBV5-5 with TRBJ1-2; 9 nucleotides agree with TRBD1. CDR1 and CDR2 (germline): SGHKS, YYEKEE (reference sequence). Trimming at V came to 3 bases and at J to 6 bases, leaving 9 bases not matched to a gene. This CDR3 has 15 amino acids. The CDR3 here is CASSSLPGQGNGYTF. The CDR3 DNA reads TGTGCCAGCAGCTCCTTACCGGGACAGGGAAATGGCTACACCTTC. Supplemented by reference TRBV5-5 and TRBJ1-2, the full variable domain reads DAGVTQSPTHLIKTRGQQVTLRCSPISGHKSVSWYQQVLGQGPQFIFQYYEKEERGRGNFPDRFSARQFPNYSSELNVNALLLGDSALYLCASSSLPGQGNGYTFGSGTRLTVV.

The chain combines TRBV20-1 with TRBJ2-7; 9 positions match TRBD1. From germline, CDR1 is DFQATT and CDR2 SNEGSKA (reference sequence). There are 16 residues in the CDR3. Trimming removed 6 bases from V and 1 base from J; junction bases left unmatched: 13. The CDR3: CSAPSRDRVGSYEQYF. CDR3 DNA: TGCAGTGCCCCGTCCCGGGACAGGGTCGGTTCCTACGAGCAGTACTTC.

Regarding this clonotype: One end of the junction is discordant with germline, which a read error may explain. The gene calls are TRBV28 and TRBJ1-1, with D possibly TRBD1 on 5 matching bases. Germline CDR1 is MDHEN and CDR2 is SYDVKM. The CDR3 spans 16 residues. The DNA of the CDR3 is TGTGCCAGCAGACCTCCCGGGGGAGCGGGCAACACTGAAACTTTCTTT. It is translated as CASRPPGGAGNTETFF.

CDR3 DNA: TGTGCCAGCAGTCGGAGATGGAATGAGCAGTTCTTC. Its translation: CASSRRWNEQFF. The chain joins TRBV6-5 to TRBJ2-1, with no clear D. The CDR3 is 12 amino acids. CDR1 is MNHEY, CDR2 SVGAGI, per germline. V lost 5 bases and J lost 7, with 9 bases in between.

The chain carries TRBV20-1 and TRBJ2-3; tentatively, D is TRBD1 (5 bases). There are 17 residues in the CDR3. Trimming shortened V by 7 bases and J by 0 bases, and 23 bases separated the two germline ends. Looked up from germline, CDR1 is DFQATT and CDR2 is SNEGSKA (reference sequence). The CDR3, as DNA: TGCAGTGTTAGGGTGGGAAGGGGCGGTTCTAGCACAGATACGCAGTATTTT. Translation: CSVRVGRGGSSTDTQYF.

In its sample, this clonotype was seen a few times. The V gene is TRBV28, the J gene TRBJ2-5; TRBD1 aligns across 9 bases. CDR3 length: 16 residues. V was clipped by 7 bases and J by 5 bases; unmatched bases: 14. Germline-derived CDR1 and CDR2 are MDHEN and SYDVKM. The CDR3 region is CASNPRDRAEWETQYF. The CDR3 DNA follows: TGTGCCAGCAATCCAAGGGACAGGGCTGAATGGGAGACCCAGTACTTC.

Here the CDR3 reads CATQDSAPRGSTDTQYF. Here the CDR3 DNA reads TGTGCAACCCAAGATTCAGCCCCCCGCGGTAGCACAGATACGCAGTATTTT. The chain links TRBV6-1 to TRBJ2-3; D call uncertain. The CDR3 runs to 17 residues. Germline assignment: CDR1 MNHNS and CDR2 SASEGT.

The V gene is TRBV7-9, the J gene TRBJ2-5; 9 bases are shared with TRBD2. Germline lookup yields CDR1 SEHNR and CDR2 FQNEAQ (reference sequence). Trimming took 5 bases from V and 1 from J; bases not matched to a gene: 11. The CDR3 is 17 residues long. The CDR3 protein is CASSPRESGGFQETQYF. As DNA, the CDR3 is TGTGCCAGCAGCCCCAGGGAGAGCGGGGGGTTCCAAGAGACCCAGTACTTC.

The rearrangement uses TRBV6-1 and TRBJ2-7, with D possibly being TRBD1 (5 bases). CDR3 length: 15 amino acids. Germline V gene sequence: CDR1 MNHNS, CDR2 SASEGT. The V end was cut by 2 bases, the J end by 2 bases, with 13 bases between. The CDR3 DNA follows: TGTGCCAGCAGTGAAAGAGAGGACATGGCCTACGAGCAGTACGTC. Translation: CASSEREDMAYEQYV.

The V call is TRBV7-2, the J call TRBJ2-7; D unresolved. The last part of the DNA fits TRBJ2-1 better; the J call may be wrong. CDR1 and CDR2 from the germline V gene are SGHTA and FQGNSA. The CDR3 runs 14 residues. CDR3 sequence reads: CASSLEARDNEQFF. The CDR3 nucleotides are TGTGCCAGCAGCTTAGAAGCCAGAGACAATGAGCAGTTCTTC.

The chain employs TRBV11-2 and TRBJ1-3, with 8 bases fitting TRBD1. Germline CDR1 reads SGHAT; CDR2 reads FQNNGV. J lost 5 bases, V lost 7 bases, and 10 bases had no gene match. CDR3 length: 15 amino acids. In DNA form, the CDR3 reads TGTGCCAGCACAAACCGACAGGGGCAGAGAAACACCATATATTTT. Translated: CASTNRQGQRNTIYF.

Many counts were recorded for this clonotype. This sequence joins TRBV4-1 and TRBJ2-5; D gene ambiguous. Trimming left V 2 bases short and J 4 bases short, with 8 bases between. This CDR3 region has 13 residues. CDR1 MGHRA and CDR2 YSYEKL come from the germline V gene. The CDR3 DNA follows: TGCGCCAGCAGCCAATGGTCCTTAGAGACCCAGTACTTC. Translating it yields CASSQWSLETQYF.

This clonotype was detected a few times. This CDR3 reads CSVATGGNEQFF. CDR3 nucleotide sequence: TGCAGCGTGGCTACAGGGGGCAATGAGCAGTTCTTC. This chain joins TRBV29-1 and TRBJ2-1; 8 positions agree with TRBD1. V shed 6 bases and J 6 bases; nucleotides not matched to a gene: 4. CDR3 length: 12 residues. Germline CDR1 is SQVTM and CDR2 is ANQGSEA.

This clonotype came up a few times. The rearrangement uses TRBV4-1 and TRBJ2-1; D call uncertain. V was trimmed by 1 base and J by 0 bases, leaving 10 bases between them. This CDR3 contains 16 residues. CDR1 and CDR2 (germline): MGHRA, YSYEKL. CDR3 sequence: CASSQVAPSSYNEQFF. The CDR3 DNA reads TGCGCCAGCAGCCAAGTTGCTCCTAGCTCCTACAATGAGCAGTTCTTC.

The chain combines TRBV6-1 with TRBJ2-7, with 9 positions matching TRBD1. The trim removed 0 bases at V and 1 base at J, leaving 1 base unmatched. Germline V gene data show CDR1 as MNHNS and CDR2 as SASEGT. There are 15 residues in the CDR3. CDR3 in DNA: TGTGCCAGCAGTGAAGCCGGGACAGGGTCCTACGAGCAGTACTTC. It codes for CASSEAGTGSYEQYF.

This clonotype was seen more than once but under ten times. The chain uses TRBV13 and TRBJ2-1; TRBD1 is a possible D gene (6 bases). Between the trimmed V and J ends, which lost 4 bases and 10 bases, there was a span of 11 bases. CDR1 is PRHDT, CDR2 FYEKMQ, per germline (reference sequence). The CDR3 sequence is 12 residues long. The CDR3 nucleotides read TGTGCCAGCAGCTCGACAGGTCGCGAGCAGTTCTTC. This sequence encodes CASSSTGREQFF. The full variable domain, completed using reference TRBV13 and TRBJ2-1, is AAGVIQSPRHLIKEKRETATLKCYPIPRHDTVYWYQQGPGQDPQFLISFYEKMQSDKGSIPDRFSAQQFSDYHSELNMSSLELGDSALYFCASSSTGREQFFGPGTRLTVL.

This clonotype has only a few counts. The chain joins TRBV12-3 or TRBV12-4 to TRBJ1-1; 7 bases line up with TRBD1. The CDR3 covers 14 residues. V shed 7 bases, J shed 0 bases, and the junction held 5 bases outside the gene matches. This CDR3 reads CASNHRGMNTEAFF. CDR3 sequence (DNA): TGTGCCAGCAACCACAGGGGCATGAACACTGAAGCTTTCTTT.

The chain combines TRBV30 with TRBJ1-1; the D gene is possibly TRBD1 (6 bases). This CDR3 is built from 13 residues. Between the trimmed V and J ends, which lost 2 bases and 0 bases, there was a span of 7 bases. Germline CDR1 and CDR2: GTSNPN and SVGIG (reference sequence). The CDR3 region has the DNA TGTGCCTGGAGTTCAGGGGTGAACACTGAAGCTTTCTTT. It yields the protein CAWSSGVNTEAFF.

Of note for this clonotype: One junction end does not reproduce the germline sequence, and a read error may be involved. This chain connects TRBV28 to TRBJ2-7, with 10 bases that match TRBD1. The CDR3 has 15 amino acids. Looked up from germline, CDR1 is MDHEN and CDR2 is SYDVKM. The CDR3 DNA reads as TGTGCCAGCAGCGCGACCGGGACAGGGGCCTACGAGCAGCACTTC. This encodes CASSATGTGAYEQHF.

The chain combines TRBV28 with TRBJ1-4, with a tentative D call TRBD1 (6 bases). Trimming pared 2 bases from V and 7 bases from J, leaving 14 bases between. The CDR3 contains 15 residues. Germline values: CDR1 MDHEN, CDR2 SYDVKM. CDR3 nucleotides: TGTGCCAGCAGTTTACGGGGAACAGGGCTTGAAAAACTGTTTTTT. Protein sequence: CASSLRGTGLEKLFF.

Concerning this clonotype itself: A junction boundary mismatches the germline segment, possibly from a read error. The gene calls are TRBV18 and TRBJ1-1; the D is unclear. CDR1 is KGHSH and CDR2 is LQKENI in the germline V gene. The CDR3 sequence is 15 residues long. For the CDR3, the DNA is TGTGTCAGCTCACCACGGACGGCTGGGAACACTGAAGCTTTCTTT. This sequence encodes CVSSPRTAGNTEAFF. The entire variable domain, with the rest obtained from reference TRBV18 and TRBJ1-1, is as follows: NAGVMQNPRHLVRRRGQEARLRCSPMKGHSHVYWYRQLPEEGLKFMVYLQKENIIDESGMPKERFSAEFPKEGPSILRIQQVVRGDSAAYFCVSSPRTAGNTEAFFGQGTRLTVV.

The rearrangement uses TRBV27 and TRBJ2-5; D uncertain. Germline V gene sequence: CDR1 MNHEY, CDR2 SMNVEV (reference sequence). The CDR3 sequence is 13 residues long. V was clipped by 1 base and J by 5 bases, with 8 bases between them. This CDR3 reads CASSLYWGETQYF. DNA for the CDR3: TGTGCCAGCAGTTTATATTGGGGTGAGACCCAGTACTTC.